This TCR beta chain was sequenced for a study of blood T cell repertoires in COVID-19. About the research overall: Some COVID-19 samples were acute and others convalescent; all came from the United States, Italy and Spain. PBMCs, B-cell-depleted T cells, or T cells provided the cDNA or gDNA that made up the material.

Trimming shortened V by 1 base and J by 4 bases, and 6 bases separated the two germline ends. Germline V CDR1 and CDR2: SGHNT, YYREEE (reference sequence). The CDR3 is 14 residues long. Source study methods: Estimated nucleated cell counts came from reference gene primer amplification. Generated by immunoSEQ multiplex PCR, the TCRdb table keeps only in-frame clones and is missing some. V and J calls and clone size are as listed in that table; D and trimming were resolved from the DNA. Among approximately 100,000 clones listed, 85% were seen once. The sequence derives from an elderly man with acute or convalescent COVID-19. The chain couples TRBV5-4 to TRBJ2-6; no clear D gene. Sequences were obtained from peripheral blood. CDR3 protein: CASSLNGGANVLTF. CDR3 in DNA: TGTGCCAGCAGCTTGAACGGGGGGGCCAACGTCCTGACTTTC.